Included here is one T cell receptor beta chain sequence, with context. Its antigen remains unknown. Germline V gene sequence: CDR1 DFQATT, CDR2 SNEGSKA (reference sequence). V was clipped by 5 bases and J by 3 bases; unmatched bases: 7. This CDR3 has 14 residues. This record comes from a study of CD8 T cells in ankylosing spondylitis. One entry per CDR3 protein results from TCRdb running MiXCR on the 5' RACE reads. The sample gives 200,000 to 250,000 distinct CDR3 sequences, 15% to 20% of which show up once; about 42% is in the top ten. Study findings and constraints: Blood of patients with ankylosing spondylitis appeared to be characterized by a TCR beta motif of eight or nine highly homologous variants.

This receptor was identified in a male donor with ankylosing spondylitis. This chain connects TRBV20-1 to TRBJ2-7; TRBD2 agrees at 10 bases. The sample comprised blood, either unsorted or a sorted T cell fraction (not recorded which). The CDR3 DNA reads TGCAGTGCTCACGGGACTAGCGAACGCTACGAGCAGTACTTC. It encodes CSAHGTSERYEQYF.